Below, 23 T cell receptor beta chains from the same sample are listed, as sequenced in a study of PD-1 blockade in classical Hodgkin lymphoma (TCRdb year 2020). According to the study, the label for this sample's time point signals: newly diagnosed, previously untreated cHL patient sample. A Miltenyi CD4+ T cell isolation kit was used for magnetic negative selection to purify CD4+ T cells from thawed PBMCs. Library preparation employed the immunoSEQ multiplex PCR assay. TCRdb holds this immuneACCESS table with in-frame rearrangements only. Some clones are missing; in checked studies, unresolved V genes explain under half, and the rest has no known cause. This sample holds under 35,000 clones; roughly 90% were observed only once. Around 1.2% of the sample is in the top ten clones. Specimen: CD4+ T cells from blood. The source is a human donor with classical Hodgkin lymphoma.

The DNA of the CDR3 is TGTGCCAGCAGTGAGGCCGGGGCCTACAATGAGCAGTTCTTC. It encodes CASSEAGAYNEQFF. The chain joins TRBV2 to TRBJ2-1, with D possibly matching TRBD2 (5 bases). Trimming took 3 bases from V and 2 from J, leaving 8 bases between them. The CDR3 loop spans 14 amino acids. The germline gives CDR1 SNHLY, CDR2 FYNNEI.

The chain combines TRBV11-2 with TRBJ2-5; perhaps TRBD1 as D (6 bases). This CDR3 is built from 13 residues. Trimming pared 5 bases from V and 5 bases from J, leaving 12 bases between. CDR1 and CDR2 from the germline V gene are SGHAT and FQNNGV. The CDR3 loop is CASSLQGWETQYF. The CDR3 coding sequence is TGTGCCAGCAGCCTACAGGGTTGGGAGACCCAGTACTTC.

V is TRBV20-1 and J is TRBJ2-5; either TRBD1 or TRBD2 may fit D (5 bases each). V was clipped by 6 bases and J by 5 bases, with 10 bases between them. CDR1 and CDR2 (germline): DFQATT, SNEGSKA (reference sequence). The CDR3 contains 11 residues. The CDR3 spells CSAGTLETQYF. In DNA form, the CDR3 reads TGCAGTGCCGGGACGCTCGAGACCCAGTACTTC.

The rearrangement links TRBV4-1 to TRBJ2-2; 7 bases line up with TRBD1. From germline, CDR1 is MGHRA and CDR2 YSYEKL. The V segment lost 1 base and the J segment 8 bases; nucleotides outside the gene matches: 10. The length of the CDR3 is 16 residues. CDR3 amino acids: CASSQGGQLLNGELFF. CDR3 DNA sequence: TGCGCCAGCAGCCAAGGGGGACAGCTGCTTAATGGGGAGCTGTTTTTT.

The V call is TRBV5-1, the J call TRBJ1-2; tentative D call: TRBD1 (6 bases). Trimming took off 3 bases at V and 1 base at J, with 10 bases between the two ends. The CDR3 is made up of 14 amino acids. Germline loops: CDR1 SGHRS, CDR2 YFSETQ. The CDR3 spells CASSSGQINYGYTF. As DNA, the CDR3 is TGCGCCAGCAGCTCCGGACAGATTAACTATGGCTACACCTTC.

V usage is TRBV5-1 and J usage is TRBJ2-3; 10 nucleotides align to TRBD1. J was trimmed by 3 bases and V by 2 bases; bases with no gene match: 3. Looked up from germline, CDR1 is SGHRS and CDR2 is YFSETQ. The CDR3 is 15 residues long. The CDR3 protein is CASSLRQGATDTQYF. The CDR3 coding sequence is TGCGCCAGCAGCTTAAGACAGGGGGCAACAGATACGCAGTATTTT.

The chain uses TRBV10-3 and TRBJ1-5, with 7 bases fitting TRBD1. CDR1 is ENHRY and CDR2 is SYGVKD in the germline V gene. The CDR3 is 14 amino acids. V was clipped by 6 bases and J by 2 bases; unmatched bases: 4. The CDR3 sequence is CAISTGEGNQPQHF. CDR3 bases: TGTGCCATCAGCACAGGGGAGGGCAATCAGCCCCAGCATTTT.

The rearrangement joins TRBV28 to TRBJ2-2, with 7 bases lining up with TRBD1. V shed 5 bases and J 6 bases; nucleotides not matched to a gene: 3. The CDR3 runs 13 residues. CDR1 is MDHEN, CDR2 SYDVKM, per germline. Here the CDR3 DNA reads TGTGCCAGCAGTGGGACAGCCTCCGGGGAGCTGTTTTTT. Protein: CASSGTASGELFF.

Only one count was recorded for this clone. V is TRBV7-9 and J is TRBJ2-5; unclear D gene. The CDR3 loop spans 14 amino acids. Deletions cut 0 bases from V and 1 base from J, with 6 bases between. CDR1 and CDR2 (germline): SEHNR, FQNEAQ (reference sequence). CDR3 DNA sequence: TGTGCCAGCAGCTTAGCGGCCGGCCAAGAGACCCAGTACTTC. As protein: CASSLAAGQETQYF.

The chain has TRBV13 and TRBJ1-2, with a weak D call TRBD1 (5 bases). Trimming pared 5 bases from V and 4 bases from J, leaving 11 bases between. The CDR3 loop spans 13 amino acids. CDR1 is PRHDT, CDR2 FYEKMQ, per germline (reference sequence). CDR3 region: CASSPVQGYGYTF. CDR3 nucleotides: TGTGCCAGCAGCCCCGTCCAGGGCTATGGCTACACCTTC.

V usage is TRBV30 and J usage is TRBJ1-6, with D unresolved. V was clipped by 1 base and J by 14 bases, with 12 bases between them. The germline V gene has CDR1 GTSNPN and CDR2 SVGIG (reference sequence). CDR3 length: 12 amino acids. Here the CDR3 DNA reads TGTGCCTGGAGTGATCCCTTTAGGGCCCTCCACTTT. Translated: CAWSDPFRALHF.

The chain has TRBV19 and TRBJ2-7; D unresolved. CDR1 LNHDA and CDR2 SQIVND come from the germline V gene (reference sequence). V was cut by 3 bases and J by 2 bases, with 8 bases left in between. The CDR3 is 13 amino acids. CDR3 sequence reads: CASSIVGTYEQYF. In DNA, the CDR3 is TGTGCCAGTAGTATTGTTGGGACCTACGAGCAGTACTTC.

This sequence joins TRBV7-9 and TRBJ1-4; D might be TRBD1 (6 bases). This CDR3 contains 14 residues. The ends were cut back, 2 bases at V and 6 bases at J, with 10 bases in the middle. Germline V gene sequence: CDR1 SEHNR, CDR2 FQNEAQ (reference sequence). CDR3 sequence reads: CASSLTTGYEKLFF. CDR3 DNA: TGTGCCAGCAGCTTAACAACAGGGTATGAAAAACTGTTTTTT.

The rearrangement uses TRBV9 and TRBJ1-1; D ambiguous. CDR1 SGDLS and CDR2 YYNGEE come from the germline V gene. This CDR3 has 15 amino acids. Trimming cost V 4 bases and J 4 bases, with 17 bases left between them. The chain's CDR3 is CASSPRVSPSTEAFF. CDR3 DNA: TGTGCCAGCAGCCCCAGAGTATCCCCGTCCACTGAAGCTTTCTTT.

The chain employs TRBV7-8 and TRBJ2-6; the D is unclear. Trimming stripped 5 bases from V and 0 bases from J, with 8 bases between. Germline CDR1 reads SGHVS; CDR2 reads FQNEAQ. This CDR3 has 15 amino acids. Here the CDR3 reads CASSSIHSGANVLTF. The CDR3 bases are TGTGCCAGCAGCAGTATTCACTCTGGGGCCAACGTCCTGACTTTC.

This rearrangement joins TRBV7-3 to TRBJ1-3, with 10 positions matching TRBD1. The germline V gene encodes CDR1 SGHTA and CDR2 FQGTGA. This CDR3 contains 14 residues. Unmatched junction bases numbered 6, after V lost 5 bases and J lost 8 bases. The CDR3, as DNA: TGTGCCAGCAGCCCCCGGGACAGGGGTTACACCATATATTTT. It is translated as CASSPRDRGYTIYF.

The J gene is TRBJ1-1, the V gene TRBV2, with TRBD1 matching 7 bases. The CDR3 contains 16 residues. Germline V lookup: CDR1 SNHLY, CDR2 FYNNEI. V shed 1 base, J shed 3 bases, and the junction held 8 bases outside the gene matches. CDR3 coding DNA: TGTGCCAGCAGTGAAGTCTGGGACAGACTAGACACTGAAGCTTTCTTT. Translating it yields CASSEVWDRLDTEAFF.

The CDR3 is CASSVKDSYTEAFF. The CDR3 DNA reads as TGTGCCAGCAGCGTAAAGGACAGCTACACTGAAGCTTTCTTT. The genes are TRBV9 and TRBJ1-1; a possible D gene is TRBD1 (6 bases). From germline, CDR1 is SGDLS and CDR2 YYNGEE. This CDR3 contains 14 residues. Trimming took 1 base from V and 3 from J, leaving 10 bases between them.

V is TRBV6-5 and J is TRBJ1-2; D call uncertain. Trimming shortened V by 6 bases and J by 8 bases, and 13 bases separated the two germline ends. Germline V CDR1 and CDR2: MNHEY, SVGAGI. This CDR3 is 12 amino acids long. For the CDR3, the DNA is TGTGCCAGCAGGGGCGGCTTTGAGGGCTACACCTTC. Translating it yields CASRGGFEGYTF.

The J gene is TRBJ1-1, the V gene TRBV6-5; D unclear. The germline gives CDR1 MNHEY, CDR2 SVGAGI. There are 14 residues in the CDR3. With 6 bases removed from V and 3 bases from J, the gap between germline ends came to 14 bases. The CDR3, as DNA: TGTGCCAGCAGCCTCTGGCAGAGCGACACTGAAGCTTTCTTT. Encoded protein: CASSLWQSDTEAFF.

CDR3 sequence (DNA): TGTGCCAGCAGTGAGCGGACGTCTGGGGCCAACGTCCTGACTTTC. Protein: CASSERTSGANVLTF. The genes are TRBV6-1 and TRBJ2-6; no clear D. The CDR3 extends over 15 amino acids. Per germline, CDR1 MNHNS and CDR2 SASEGT. Trimming took 3 bases from V and 1 from J, leaving 7 bases between them.

This chain uses TRBV7-9 with TRBJ1-2; D is uncertain. Germline V gene lookup returns CDR1 SEHNR and CDR2 FQNEAQ (reference sequence). The CDR3 has 16 amino acids. V shed 1 base and J shed 1 base, with 13 bases lying between them. The CDR3 nucleotides are TGTGCCAGCAGCTTAGACCCAGTTTCCCGTAACTATGGCTACACCTTC. Translation gives CASSLDPVSRNYGYTF.

J is TRBJ1-4 and V is TRBV5-5; D gene unclear. V was trimmed by 4 bases and J by 8 bases, leaving 12 bases between them. Germline V CDR1 and CDR2: SGHKS, YYEKEE (reference sequence). This CDR3 region has 13 residues. In DNA form, the CDR3 reads TGTGCCAGCAGCCGGTTGGACGGAGAAAAACTGTTTTTT. Translation gives CASSRLDGEKLFF.